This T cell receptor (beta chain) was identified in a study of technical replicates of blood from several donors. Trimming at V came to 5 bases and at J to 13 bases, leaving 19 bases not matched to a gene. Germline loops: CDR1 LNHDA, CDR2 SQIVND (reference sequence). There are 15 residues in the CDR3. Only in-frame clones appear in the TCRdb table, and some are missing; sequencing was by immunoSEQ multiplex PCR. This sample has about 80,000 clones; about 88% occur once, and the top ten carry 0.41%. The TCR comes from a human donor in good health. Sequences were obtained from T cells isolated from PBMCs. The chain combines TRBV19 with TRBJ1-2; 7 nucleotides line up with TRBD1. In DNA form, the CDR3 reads TGTGCCAGTAGTCCAGGACAGGACGGTCTATGGCTATTCACCTTC. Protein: CASSPGQDGLWLFTF.